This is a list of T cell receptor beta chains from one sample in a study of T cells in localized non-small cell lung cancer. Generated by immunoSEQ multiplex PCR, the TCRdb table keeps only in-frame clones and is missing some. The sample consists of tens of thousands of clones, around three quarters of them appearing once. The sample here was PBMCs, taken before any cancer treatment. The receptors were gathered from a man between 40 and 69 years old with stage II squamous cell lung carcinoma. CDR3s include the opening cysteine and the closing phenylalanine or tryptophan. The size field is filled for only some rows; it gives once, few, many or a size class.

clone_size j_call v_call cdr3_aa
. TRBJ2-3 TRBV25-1 CASSEGVGWTDTQYF
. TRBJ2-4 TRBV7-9 CASSSDPENIQYF
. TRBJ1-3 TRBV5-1 CASSLIAGNTIYF
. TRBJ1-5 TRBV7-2 CASSSTGQRGQPQHF
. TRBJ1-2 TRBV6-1 CASSELGGVSYTF
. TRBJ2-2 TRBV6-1 CASSGDTGELFF
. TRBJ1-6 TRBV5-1 CASSPETGLINSPLHF
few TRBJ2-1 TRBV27 CASSLKAVPYNEQFF
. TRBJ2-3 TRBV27 CASSSPQREGGHTQYF
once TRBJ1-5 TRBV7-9 CASSLHAPGTGQPQHF
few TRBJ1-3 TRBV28 CASSLIGNTIYF
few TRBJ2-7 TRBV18 CASSPGRYEQYF
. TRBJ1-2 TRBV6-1 CASSGGAEGYGYTF
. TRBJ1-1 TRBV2 CASSEEGVRTEAFF
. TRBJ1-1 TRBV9 CASSVDVDTNTEAFF
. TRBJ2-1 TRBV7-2 CASRTGTGSYNEQFF
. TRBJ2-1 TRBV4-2 CASSQAEGPRSEQFF
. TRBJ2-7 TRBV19 CASSTYEQYF
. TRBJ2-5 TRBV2 CASSVAGGIETQYF
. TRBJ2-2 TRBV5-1 CASSLKGQDGELFF
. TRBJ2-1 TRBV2 CASTRSGTSGEEQFF
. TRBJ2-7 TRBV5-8 CASSLVVGSAGYYEQYF
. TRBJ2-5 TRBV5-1 CASSGPAGGVETQYF
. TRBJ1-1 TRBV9 CASSAQMNTEAFF
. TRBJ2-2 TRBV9 CASSLVGGTGELFF
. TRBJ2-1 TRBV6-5 CASSRTDFGEQFF
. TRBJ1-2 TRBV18 CASSPPPAAPNYGYTF
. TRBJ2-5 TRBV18 CASSPGGGSQETQYF
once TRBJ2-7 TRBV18 CASSSTGTAINEQYF
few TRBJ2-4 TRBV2 CASSERVATAKNIQYF
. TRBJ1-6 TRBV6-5 CASSYGTGPNSPLHF
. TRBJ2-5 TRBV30 CAWSSGIQETQYF
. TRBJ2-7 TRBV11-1 CASSQTGTGPYEQYF
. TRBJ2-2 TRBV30 CAWSVQAGELFF
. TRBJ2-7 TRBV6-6 CASSYVGQAYEQYF
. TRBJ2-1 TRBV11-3 CASSPSGGPSYNEQFF
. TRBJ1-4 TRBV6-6 CASSYSTGGDEKLFF
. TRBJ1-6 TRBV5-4 CASSLDSTLHF
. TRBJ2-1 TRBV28 CASSLTGALVNEQFF
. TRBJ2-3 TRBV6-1 CASSEAATPSTDTQYF
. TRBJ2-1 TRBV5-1 CASRSGQGDSNEQFF
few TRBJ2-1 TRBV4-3 CASSQDLNGGFDNEQFF
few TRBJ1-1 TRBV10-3 CAISPQVGHTEAFF
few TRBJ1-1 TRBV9 CASSPKIFTEAFF
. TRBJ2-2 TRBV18 CASSPPNRLGEAGELFF
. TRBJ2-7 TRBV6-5 CASSYSGGRYEQYF
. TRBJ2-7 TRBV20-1 CSARVVGEQYF
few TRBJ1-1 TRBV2 CASRKGGEAFF
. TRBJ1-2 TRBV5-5 CASSQTTGTGAYGYTF
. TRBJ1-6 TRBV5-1 CASSLDGQDYSPLHF